This T cell receptor beta chain was identified in a study of patients and donors after allogeneic stem cell transplantation. The CDR3 is 11 amino acids. Germline V gene sequence: CDR1 ENHRY, CDR2 SYGVKD. With 7 bases removed from V and 6 bases from J, the gap between germline ends came to 8 bases. TCRdb reprocessed the RT-PCR reads via MiXCR and lists one record per CDR3 protein. The sample records about 150,000 distinct CDR3 sequences, about a third being singletons. Material: blood, either unsorted or a sorted T cell fraction (not recorded which). The chain joins TRBV10-3 to TRBJ2-3; no firm D call. This TCR was sampled from a human donor who was either an allogeneic HSCT recipient or a stem cell or donor lymphocyte infusion donor (not recorded which). It is not recorded whose cells these are; they may come from a transplant donor. CDR3 DNA: TGTGCCATCACCTCGGAGGATACGCAGTATTTT. This gives the protein CAITSEDTQYF.